Included here is one T cell receptor (beta chain) sequence, with context. The antigen remains unidentified. Graves' hyperthyroidism is called stable when ophthalmopathy does not progress within 18 months. Regions amplified from RNA transcripts were the TCR beta CDR3 regions. TCR CDR3 underwent first-round RT-PCR with the HTBI primer set. TCRdb re-derived calls from the multiplex PCR reads in MiXCR, one entry per CDR3 protein. The sample has approximately 210,000 distinct CDR3 sequences; 15% to 20% are singletons. The sample is drawn from a study of T cells in Graves' hyperthyroidism and ophthalmopathy. Trimming stripped 2 bases from V and 3 bases from J, with 7 bases between. The germline V gene encodes CDR1 MNHEY and CDR2 SVGAGI. The CDR3 contains 13 residues. Study-level points and caveats: A 13 V-J model separated ophthalmopathy from stable hyperthyroidism. Most thyroid clonotypes expanded above 0.001 were also detected in blood. Model output signaled ophthalmopathy a median around 6.9 months ahead of onset.

The chain combines TRBV6-5 with TRBJ1-2, with no clear D. Sequences were obtained from blood. The clonotype was recovered from a man aged 50 to 60 with Graves' hyperthyroidism. CDR3 coding DNA: TGTGCCAGCAGTTACGGGGTCGACTATGGCTACACCTTC. This gives the protein CASSYGVDYGYTF.